This T cell receptor beta chain was found in a study of blood T cell repertoires in COVID-19. TCRdb keeps only in-frame clones here, not all; method: immunoSEQ multiplex PCR. The sample includes roughly 200,000 clones, 85% to 90% of them seen just once. Recruits, aged roughly 18 to 90 years, lived in 20 to 30 US areas. The receptor was isolated from a woman aged 40 to 55 with acute COVID-19. The sample consisted of PBMCs or T cells enriched from blood (not recorded which).

The CDR3 sequence is CASSKLAGAYNEQFF. In nucleotides, the CDR3 is TGTGCCAGCAGTAAACTAGCGGGGGCGTACAATGAGCAGTTCTTC. The chain has TRBV6-5 and TRBJ2-1; 11 bases are shared with TRBD2. CDR3 size: 15 residues. Germline CDR1 reads MNHEY; CDR2 reads SVGAGI. With V trimmed by 5 bases and J by 4 bases, 4 bases remained unmatched.